This is a list of T cell receptor beta chains from one sample in a study of cytomegalovirus exposure and HLA in healthy donors. Using immunoSEQ multiplex PCR, the repertoire was profiled, and TCRdb retains in-frame clones only, with some absent. Counted here are under 200,000 clones, approximately 80% occurring once; the ten biggest clones make up 1.8%. The specimen sequenced was PBMCs. These receptors all come from a woman aged 30 to 39 in good health and CMV-seronegative. CDR3s include the opening cysteine and the closing phenylalanine or tryptophan. The order of the fields is V gene, clone size, D gene, J gene, CDR3 protein, CDR3 DNA. D genes are given only for firm matches. The size of a clone is reported for some rows only, either as once, few or many, or as a class for expanded clones.

v_gene: TRBV30
abundance: -
d_gene: TRBD1
j_gene: TRBJ1-6
CDR3aa: CAWSYRTGGRSPLHF
CDR3nt: TGTGCCTGGAGTTATCGCACAGGGGGCAGGTCACCCCTCCACTTT

v_gene: TRBV7-3
abundance: -
d_gene: TRBD2
j_gene: TRBJ2-2
CDR3aa: CASSRAGGGTGELFF
CDR3nt: TGTGCCAGCTCACGAGCGGGGGGTGGCACCGGGGAGCTGTTTTTT

v_gene: TRBV7-2
abundance: -
d_gene: -
j_gene: TRBJ1-1
CDR3aa: CASSLGGGGEAFF
CDR3nt: TGTGCCAGCAGCTTAGGTGGCGGGGGGGAAGCTTTCTTT

v_gene: TRBV6-1
abundance: -
d_gene: -
j_gene: TRBJ1-1
CDR3aa: CASSETDNTEAFF
CDR3nt: TGTGCCAGCAGTGAGACAGACAACACTGAAGCTTTCTTT

v_gene: TRBV5-6
abundance: -
d_gene: TRBD1
j_gene: TRBJ1-6
CDR3aa: CASSLGTGTGDSPLHF
CDR3nt: TGTGCCAGCAGCTTAGGGACAGGGACCGGGGATTCACCCCTCCACTTT

v_gene: TRBV15
abundance: once
d_gene: -
j_gene: TRBJ2-5
CDR3aa: CATSGPGVQYF
CDR3nt: TGTGCCACCAGCGGCCCGGGGGTCCAGTACTTC

v_gene: TRBV7-2
abundance: -
d_gene: -
j_gene: TRBJ1-1
CDR3aa: CASSLAGADLEAFF
CDR3nt: TGTGCCAGCAGCTTGGCGGGGGCGGACCTTGAAGCTTTCTTT

v_gene: TRBV19
abundance: once
d_gene: TRBD2
j_gene: TRBJ2-1
CDR3aa: CASSISPSGRVGSYNEQFF
CDR3nt: TGTGCCAGTAGTATATCTCCTAGCGGGAGAGTAGGCTCCTACAATGAGCAGTTCTTC

v_gene: TRBV14
abundance: once
d_gene: TRBD1
j_gene: TRBJ2-7
CDR3aa: CASSQDPRGTADPYEQYF
CDR3nt: TGTGCCAGCAGCCAAGATCCGAGGGGGACAGCGGACCCCTACGAGCAGTACTTC

v_gene: TRBV4-3
abundance: -
d_gene: TRBD2
j_gene: TRBJ2-7
CDR3aa: CASSQERGLAYSYEQYF
CDR3nt: TGCGCCAGCAGCCAAGAAAGAGGACTAGCGTATTCCTACGAGCAGTACTTC

v_gene: TRBV7-9
abundance: once
d_gene: -
j_gene: TRBJ2-4
CDR3aa: CASSSPEAKNIQYF
CDR3nt: TGTGCCAGCAGCTCCCCCGAGGCCAAAAACATTCAGTACTTC

v_gene: TRBV29-1
abundance: -
d_gene: -
j_gene: TRBJ1-3
CDR3aa: CSVVVGSSGNTIYF
CDR3nt: TGCAGCGTTGTGGTGGGGAGCTCTGGAAACACCATATATTTT

v_gene: TRBV7-8
abundance: -
d_gene: TRBD2
j_gene: TRBJ2-1
CDR3aa: CASSFDGTRQFF
CDR3nt: TGTGCCAGCAGCTTTGACGGGACTAGACAATTCTTC

v_gene: TRBV19
abundance: few
d_gene: TRBD2
j_gene: TRBJ2-1
CDR3aa: CASTYLGREGNEQFF
CDR3nt: TGTGCCAGTACTTACTTAGGGCGGGAGGGGAATGAGCAGTTCTTC

v_gene: TRBV30
abundance: -
d_gene: -
j_gene: TRBJ1-4
CDR3aa: CAATTATNEKLFF
CDR3nt: TGTGCCGCCACGACAGCAACTAATGAAAAACTGTTTTTT

v_gene: TRBV5-1
abundance: -
d_gene: TRBD2
j_gene: TRBJ2-3
CDR3aa: CASPGRERTDTQYF
CDR3nt: TGCGCCTCCCCGGGGAGGGAACGCACAGATACGCAGTATTTT

v_gene: TRBV10-3
abundance: once
d_gene: -
j_gene: TRBJ1-1
CDR3aa: CAISDQTGKAEAFF
CDR3nt: TGTGCCATCAGTGATCAAACAGGGAAAGCTGAAGCTTTCTTT

v_gene: TRBV4-2
abundance: once
d_gene: TRBD1
j_gene: TRBJ2-4
CDR3aa: CASSQGQTFKNIQYF
CDR3nt: TGTGCCAGCAGCCAGGGACAGACTTTCAAAAACATTCAGTACTTC

v_gene: TRBV2
abundance: -
d_gene: TRBD2
j_gene: TRBJ2-2
CDR3aa: CASRRLAGANTGELFF
CDR3nt: TGTGCCAGCCGCCGACTAGCGGGAGCGAACACCGGGGAGCTGTTTTTT

v_gene: TRBV7-9
abundance: -
d_gene: TRBD1
j_gene: TRBJ2-5
CDR3aa: CASSVGQGATPETQYF
CDR3nt: TGTGCCAGCAGCGTAGGACAGGGGGCAACTCCGGAGACCCAGTACTTC

v_gene: TRBV11-2
abundance: -
d_gene: -
j_gene: TRBJ1-1
CDR3aa: CASSPQGLKNTEAFF
CDR3nt: TGTGCCAGCAGCCCACAGGGTCTAAAGAACACTGAAGCTTTCTTT

v_gene: TRBV19
abundance: -
d_gene: TRBD2
j_gene: TRBJ2-7
CDR3aa: CASSRTSGSWYEQYF
CDR3nt: TGTGCCAGTAGCCGGACTAGCGGGAGTTGGTACGAGCAGTACTTC

v_gene: TRBV4-3
abundance: -
d_gene: TRBD1
j_gene: TRBJ2-7
CDR3aa: CASSQDRGRYEQYF
CDR3nt: TGCGCCAGCAGCCAGGACAGGGGACGGTACGAGCAGTACTTC

v_gene: TRBV5-1
abundance: -
d_gene: TRBD1
j_gene: TRBJ2-7
CDR3aa: CASSLDRGGEQYF
CDR3nt: TGCGCCAGCAGCTTGGACAGGGGCGGCGAGCAGTACTTC

v_gene: TRBV6-4
abundance: -
d_gene: TRBD1
j_gene: TRBJ1-2
CDR3aa: CASRASYGDRVNGYTF
CDR3nt: TGTGCCAGCAGAGCCTCCTACGGGGACAGGGTTAACGGCTACACCTTC

v_gene: TRBV6-1
abundance: -
d_gene: -
j_gene: TRBJ1-5
CDR3aa: CASSDITRWGQPQHF
CDR3nt: TGTGCCAGCAGTGATATAACCCGGTGGGGCCAGCCCCAGCATTTT

v_gene: TRBV5-5
abundance: -
d_gene: -
j_gene: TRBJ2-7
CDR3aa: CASLSASYEQYF
CDR3nt: TGTGCCAGCCTCAGCGCCTCCTACGAGCAGTACTTC

v_gene: TRBV2
abundance: -
d_gene: -
j_gene: TRBJ1-1
CDR3aa: CASSRGGVRTEAFF
CDR3nt: TGTGCCAGCTCACGGGGAGGAGTACGCACTGAAGCTTTCTTT

v_gene: TRBV30
abundance: -
d_gene: -
j_gene: TRBJ1-1
CDR3aa: CAWSSQGTEAFF
CDR3nt: TGTGCCTGGAGTTCTCAGGGGACTGAAGCTTTCTTT